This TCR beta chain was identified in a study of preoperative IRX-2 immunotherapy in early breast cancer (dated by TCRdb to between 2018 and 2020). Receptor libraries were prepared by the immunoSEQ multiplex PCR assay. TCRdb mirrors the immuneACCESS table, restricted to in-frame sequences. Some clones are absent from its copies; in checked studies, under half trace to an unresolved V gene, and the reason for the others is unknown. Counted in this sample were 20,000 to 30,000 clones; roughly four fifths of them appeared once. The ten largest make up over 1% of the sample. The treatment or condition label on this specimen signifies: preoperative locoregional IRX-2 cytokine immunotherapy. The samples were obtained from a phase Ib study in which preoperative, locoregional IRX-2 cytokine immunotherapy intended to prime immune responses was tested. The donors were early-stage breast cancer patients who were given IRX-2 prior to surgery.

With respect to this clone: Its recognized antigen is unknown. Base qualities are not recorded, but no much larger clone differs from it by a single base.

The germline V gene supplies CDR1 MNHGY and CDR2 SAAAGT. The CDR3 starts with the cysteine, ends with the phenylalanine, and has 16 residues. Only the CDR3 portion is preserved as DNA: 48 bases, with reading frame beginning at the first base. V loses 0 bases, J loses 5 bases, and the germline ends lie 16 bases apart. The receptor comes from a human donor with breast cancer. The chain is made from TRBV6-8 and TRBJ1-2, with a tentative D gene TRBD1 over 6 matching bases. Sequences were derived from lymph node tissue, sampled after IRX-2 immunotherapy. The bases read TGTGCCAGCAGTTACTCGAGGCAGGGGAGTCGGTATGGCTACACCTTC. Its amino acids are CASSYSRQGSRYGYTF.